This T cell receptor (beta chain) was sequenced for a study of blood T cells in healthy people across ages. Combining a sample-barcoded 5' primer with a J-beta primer mix, a second PCR ran for roughly 7 to 11 cycles. Each CDR3 protein is one row after TCRdb ran MiXCR on the 5' RACE reads. The sample holds 650,000 to 1,000,000 distinct CDR3 sequences, under 40% seen once. CDR3 size: 14 residues. V lost 8 bases, J lost 1 base, and 11 bases lay in between. Germline V gene data show CDR1 as MGHDK and CDR2 as SYGVNS. Sequenced: blood. V gene TRBV25-1 combines with J gene TRBJ2-2, with unresolved D. This TCR came from a young man in good health. The CDR3 DNA reads as TGTGCCAGCCCGTACGGGCAGAACACCGGGGAGCTGTTTTTT. The encoded protein is CASPYGQNTGELFF.